This TCR beta chain was observed in a study of cytomegalovirus exposure and HLA in healthy donors. Study-level points and caveats: The authors enumerated 150 to 200 TCR beta chains as linked to cytomegalovirus.

This clone was picked up a small number of times. Its antigen is unidentified. Different DNA sequences within this sample yield the same CDR3. Germline loops: CDR1 MDHEN, CDR2 SYDVKM. Losses at the gene ends were 5 bases for V and 4 bases for J; bases not matched to a gene: 5. CDR3 size: 13 residues. 13 Jbeta primers and 60 Vbeta primers were used for the PCR. The assay was immunoSEQ multiplex PCR, and TCRdb's table has in-frame clones only and misses some. In the table there are 100,000 to 150,000 clones, 78% of which are singletons. Sequencing was carried out using PBMCs. This chain links TRBV28 with TRBJ2-7; 7 bases agree with TRBD2. This clonotype was obtained from a woman aged 40 to 50 in good health and CMV-seronegative. For the CDR3, the DNA is TGTGCCAGCAGTCCTCGGGAGGCGTACGAGCAGTACTTC. Protein: CASSPREAYEQYF.